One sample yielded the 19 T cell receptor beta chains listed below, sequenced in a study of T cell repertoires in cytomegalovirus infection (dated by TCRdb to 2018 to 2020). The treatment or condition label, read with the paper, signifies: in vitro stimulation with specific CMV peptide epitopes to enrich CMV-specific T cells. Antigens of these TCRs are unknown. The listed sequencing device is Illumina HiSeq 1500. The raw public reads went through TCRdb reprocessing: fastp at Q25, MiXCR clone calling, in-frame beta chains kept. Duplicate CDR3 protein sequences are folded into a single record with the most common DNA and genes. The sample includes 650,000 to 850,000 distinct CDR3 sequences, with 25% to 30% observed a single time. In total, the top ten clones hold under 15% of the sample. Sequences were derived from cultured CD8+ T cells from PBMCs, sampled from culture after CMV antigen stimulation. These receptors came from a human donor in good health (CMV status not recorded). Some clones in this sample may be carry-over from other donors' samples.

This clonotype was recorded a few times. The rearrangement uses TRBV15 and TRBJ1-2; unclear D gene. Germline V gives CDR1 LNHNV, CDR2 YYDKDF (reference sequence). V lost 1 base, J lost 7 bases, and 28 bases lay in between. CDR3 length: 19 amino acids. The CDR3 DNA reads TGTGCCACCAGCAGAGTGATCGGTGCCTCGTACCAGCTCGGGGTTGGCTACACCTTC. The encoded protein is CATSRVIGASYQLGVGYTF.

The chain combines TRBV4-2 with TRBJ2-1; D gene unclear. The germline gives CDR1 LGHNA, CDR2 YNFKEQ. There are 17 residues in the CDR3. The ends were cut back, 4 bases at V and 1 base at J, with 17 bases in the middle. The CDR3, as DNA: TGTGCCAGCAGCCGAGAATTGAGGCAGAGATCCTACAATGAGCAGTTCTTC. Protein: CASSRELRQRSYNEQFF.

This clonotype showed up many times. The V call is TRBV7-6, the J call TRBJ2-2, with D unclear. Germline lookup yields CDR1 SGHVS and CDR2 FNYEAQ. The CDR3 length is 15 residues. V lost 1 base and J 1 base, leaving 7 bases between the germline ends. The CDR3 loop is CASSLVTVNTGELFF. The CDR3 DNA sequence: TGTGCCAGCAGCTTAGTAACAGTGAACACCGGGGAGCTGTTTTTT.

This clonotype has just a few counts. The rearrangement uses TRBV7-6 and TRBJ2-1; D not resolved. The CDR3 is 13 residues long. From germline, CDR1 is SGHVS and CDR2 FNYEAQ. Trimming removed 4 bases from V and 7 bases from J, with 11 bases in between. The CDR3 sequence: CASSSATANEQFF. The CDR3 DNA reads TGTGCCAGCAGCTCCGCGACCGCAAATGAGCAGTTCTTC.

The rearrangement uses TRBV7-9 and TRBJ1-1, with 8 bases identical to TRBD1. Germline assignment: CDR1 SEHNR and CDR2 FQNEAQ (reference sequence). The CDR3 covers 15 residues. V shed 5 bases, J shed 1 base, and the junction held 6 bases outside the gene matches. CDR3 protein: CASSRIGQGNTEAFF. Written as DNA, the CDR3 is TGTGCCAGCAGCCGCATCGGACAGGGGAACACTGAAGCTTTCTTT.

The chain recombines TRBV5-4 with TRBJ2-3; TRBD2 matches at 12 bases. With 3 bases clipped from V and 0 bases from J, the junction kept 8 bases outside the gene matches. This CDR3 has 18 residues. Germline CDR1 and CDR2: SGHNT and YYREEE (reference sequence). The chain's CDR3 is CASSSTSGGLSSTDTQYF. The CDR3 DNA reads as TGTGCCAGCAGCTCAACTAGCGGGGGGTTGTCTAGCACAGATACGCAGTATTTT.

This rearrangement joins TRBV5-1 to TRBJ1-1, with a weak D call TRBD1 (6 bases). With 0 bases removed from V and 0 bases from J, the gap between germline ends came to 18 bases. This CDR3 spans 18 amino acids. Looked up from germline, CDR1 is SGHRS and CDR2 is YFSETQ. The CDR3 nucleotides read TGCGCCAGCAGCTTGGATGGGTTGCGAGGGGGTATGAACACTGAAGCTTTCTTT. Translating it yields CASSLDGLRGGMNTEAFF. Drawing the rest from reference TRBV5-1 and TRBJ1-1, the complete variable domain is KAGVTQTPRYLIKTRGQQVTLSCSPISGHRSVSWYQQTPGQGLQFLFEYFSETQRNKGNFPGRFSGRQFSNSRSEMNVSTLELGDSALYLCASSLDGLRGGMNTEAFFGQGTRLTVV.

CDR3 sequence: CASSHFVSDRGLYEQYF. CDR3 DNA: TGTGCCAGCAGCCACTTTGTATCGGACAGGGGGCTTTACGAGCAGTACTTC. This chain connects TRBV7-9 to TRBJ2-7; 11 positions agree with TRBD1. This CDR3 region has 17 residues. J gave up 4 bases and V 5 bases, and 13 bases lay outside the gene matches. Germline V gives CDR1 SEHNR, CDR2 FQNEAQ (reference sequence).

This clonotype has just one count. The CDR3 here is CASSLRPPKNIQYF. The CDR3 nucleotides read TGTGCCAGCAGCTTACGACCCCCCAAAAACATTCAGTACTTC. The chain employs TRBV13 and TRBJ2-4; the D is unclear. The CDR3 sequence is 14 residues long. Trimming took off 2 bases at V and 2 bases at J, with 7 bases between the two ends. Germline values: CDR1 PRHDT, CDR2 FYEKMQ (reference sequence).

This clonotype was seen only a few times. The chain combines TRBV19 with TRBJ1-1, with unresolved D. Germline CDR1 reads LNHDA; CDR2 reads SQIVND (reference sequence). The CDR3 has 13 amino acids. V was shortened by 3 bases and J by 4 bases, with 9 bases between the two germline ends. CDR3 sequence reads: CASSIGTGTEAFF. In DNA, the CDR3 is TGTGCCAGTAGTATTGGTACGGGCACTGAAGCTTTCTTT.

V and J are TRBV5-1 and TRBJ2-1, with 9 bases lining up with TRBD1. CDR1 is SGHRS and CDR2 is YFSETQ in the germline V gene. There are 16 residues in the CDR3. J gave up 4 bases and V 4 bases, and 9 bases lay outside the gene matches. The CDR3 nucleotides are TGCGCCAGCAGCATCGGGATAGGACAGGGGTACAATGAGCAGTTCTTC. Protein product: CASSIGIGQGYNEQFF.

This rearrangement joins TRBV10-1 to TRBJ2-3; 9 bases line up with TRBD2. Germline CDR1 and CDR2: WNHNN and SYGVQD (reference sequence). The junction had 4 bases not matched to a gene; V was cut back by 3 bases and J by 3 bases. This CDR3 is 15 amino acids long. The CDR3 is CASSEERGVTDTQYF. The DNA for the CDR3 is TGCGCCAGCAGTGAAGAGCGGGGGGTTACAGATACGCAGTATTTT.

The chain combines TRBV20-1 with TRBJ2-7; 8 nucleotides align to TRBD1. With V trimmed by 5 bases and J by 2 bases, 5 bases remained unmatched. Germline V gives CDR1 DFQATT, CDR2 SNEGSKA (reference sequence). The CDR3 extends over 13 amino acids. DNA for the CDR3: TGCAGTGCTCCGGACAGGGTGACCTACGAGCAGTACGTC. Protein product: CSAPDRVTYEQYV.

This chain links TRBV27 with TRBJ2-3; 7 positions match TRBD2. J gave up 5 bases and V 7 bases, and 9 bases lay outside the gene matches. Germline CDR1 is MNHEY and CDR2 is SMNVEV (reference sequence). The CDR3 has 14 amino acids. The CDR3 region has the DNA TGTGCCAGCACCCCCAGCGGGGAGTTAGATACGCAGTATTTT. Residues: CASTPSGELDTQYF.

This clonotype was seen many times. The CDR3 DNA reads as TGTGCCAGCACCCCTAGCGGGGGGTCGAGCTCCTACAATGAGCAGTTCTTC. Translated, it gives CASTPSGGSSSYNEQFF. The chain links TRBV7-8 to TRBJ2-1; 11 nucleotides agree with TRBD2. Trimming removed 7 bases from V and 0 bases from J; junction bases left unmatched: 8. This CDR3 has 17 amino acids. Germline V gene sequence: CDR1 SGHVS, CDR2 FQNEAQ.

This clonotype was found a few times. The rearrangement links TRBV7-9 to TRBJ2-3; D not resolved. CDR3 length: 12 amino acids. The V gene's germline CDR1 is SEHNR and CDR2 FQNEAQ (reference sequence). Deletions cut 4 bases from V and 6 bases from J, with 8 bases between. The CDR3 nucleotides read TGTGCCAGCAGCTCTTGGGCGGATACGCAGTATTTT. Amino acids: CASSSWADTQYF.

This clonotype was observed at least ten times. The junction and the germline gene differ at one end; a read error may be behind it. The CDR3 DNA sequence: TGTGCCAGCAGTTTAGAAGGGCACGAGCAGTACTTC. Translated, it gives CASSLEGHEQYF. This chain joins TRBV11-2 and TRBJ2-7; D not certain. The CDR3 loop spans 12 amino acids. CDR1 and CDR2 from the germline V gene are SGHAT and FQNNGV.

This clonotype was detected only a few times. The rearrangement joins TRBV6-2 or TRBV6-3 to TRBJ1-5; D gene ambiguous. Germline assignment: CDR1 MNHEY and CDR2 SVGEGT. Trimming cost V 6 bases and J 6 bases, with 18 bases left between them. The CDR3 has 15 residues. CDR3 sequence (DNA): TGTGCCAGCAGCCCCCTAACAAGGGATGGTCAGCCCCAGCATTTT. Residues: CASSPLTRDGQPQHF.

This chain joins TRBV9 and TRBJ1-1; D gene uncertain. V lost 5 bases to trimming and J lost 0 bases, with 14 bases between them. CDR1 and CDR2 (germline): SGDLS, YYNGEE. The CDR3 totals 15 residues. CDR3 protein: CASSTSNNMNTEAFF. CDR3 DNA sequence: TGTGCCAGCAGTACTTCAAACAACATGAACACTGAAGCTTTCTTT.